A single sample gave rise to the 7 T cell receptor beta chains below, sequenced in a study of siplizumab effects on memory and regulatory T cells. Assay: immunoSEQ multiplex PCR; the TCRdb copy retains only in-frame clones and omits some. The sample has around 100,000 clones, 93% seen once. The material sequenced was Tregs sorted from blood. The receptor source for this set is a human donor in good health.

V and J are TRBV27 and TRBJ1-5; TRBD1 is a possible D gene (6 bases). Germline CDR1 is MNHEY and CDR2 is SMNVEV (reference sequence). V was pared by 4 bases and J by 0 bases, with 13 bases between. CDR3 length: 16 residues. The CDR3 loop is CASSYTGFPSNQPQHF. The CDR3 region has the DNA TGTGCCAGCAGTTATACAGGGTTTCCTAGCAATCAGCCCCAGCATTTT.

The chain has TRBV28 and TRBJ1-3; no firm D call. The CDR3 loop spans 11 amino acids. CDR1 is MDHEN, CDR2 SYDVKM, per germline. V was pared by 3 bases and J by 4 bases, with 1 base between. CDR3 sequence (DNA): TGTGCCAGCAGTTTCGGAAACACCATATATTTT. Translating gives CASSFGNTIYF.

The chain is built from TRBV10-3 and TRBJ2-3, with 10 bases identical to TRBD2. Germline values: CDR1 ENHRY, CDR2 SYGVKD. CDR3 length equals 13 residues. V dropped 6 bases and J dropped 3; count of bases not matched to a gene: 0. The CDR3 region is CAIRLAGTDTQYF. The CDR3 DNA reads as TGTGCCATCAGACTAGCGGGAACAGATACGCAGTATTTT.

In DNA form, the CDR3 reads TGTGCCAGCAGCCAAGAGCCTGCGGCGGGCCAAGAGACCCAGTACTTC. Protein sequence: CASSQEPAAGQETQYF. The chain employs TRBV4-2 and TRBJ2-5, with a weak D call TRBD2 (5 bases). Deletions cut 0 bases from V and 1 base from J, with 12 bases between. The CDR3 has 16 residues. Germline V gene lookup returns CDR1 LGHNA and CDR2 YNFKEQ.

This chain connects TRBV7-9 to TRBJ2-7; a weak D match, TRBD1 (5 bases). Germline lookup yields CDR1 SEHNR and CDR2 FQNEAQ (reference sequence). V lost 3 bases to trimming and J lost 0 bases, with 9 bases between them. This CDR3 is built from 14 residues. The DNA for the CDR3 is TGTGCCAGCAGCTTGTCCAGGGCCTCCTACGAGCAGTACTTC. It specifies CASSLSRASYEQYF.

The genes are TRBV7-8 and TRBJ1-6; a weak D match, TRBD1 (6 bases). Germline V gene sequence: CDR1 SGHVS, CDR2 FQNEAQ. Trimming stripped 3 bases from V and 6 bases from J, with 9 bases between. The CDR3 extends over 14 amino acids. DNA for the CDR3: TGTGCCAGCAGCTTTGGACAGACTAATTCACCCCTCCACTTT. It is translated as CASSFGQTNSPLHF.

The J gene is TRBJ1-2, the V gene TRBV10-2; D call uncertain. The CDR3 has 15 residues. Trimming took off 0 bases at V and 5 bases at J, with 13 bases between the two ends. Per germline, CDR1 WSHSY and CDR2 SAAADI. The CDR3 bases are TGCGCCAGCAGTGAGTCTAACAAGAACCCTTATGGCTACACCTTC. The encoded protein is CASSESNKNPYGYTF.